These T cell receptor beta chains were read from a single sample in a study of shared clonotypes between healthy human individuals. The method was immunoSEQ multiplex PCR; TCRdb's version includes in-frame clones alone and lacks a portion of them. This repertoire shows some 2.1 million clones, roughly 95% found once; its top ten account for less than 2%. The specimen sequenced was naive CD8+ T cells from PBMCs. The receptors here all came from a man between 18 and 35 years old in good health. Some clones in this sample may be carry-over from other donors' samples. The CDR3 runs from the conserved cysteine through the conserved F or W. A D gene is named only where the DNA matches it firmly. Clone size is given for some rows only: seen once, a few or many times, or a class if the clone is expanded.

v_gene,d_gene,j_gene,abundance,len,CDR3nt,CDR3aa
TRBV19,TRBD1,TRBJ1-2,NA,15,TGTGCCAGTAGCACCCCCGCGGGACAGAACTATGGCTACACCTTC,CASSTPAGQNYGYTF
TRBV5-6,NA,TRBJ1-2,NA,15,TGTGCCAGCAGCTCCTGGACTGAAATCCAATATGGCTACACCTTC,CASSSWTEIQYGYTF
TRBV5-6,TRBD1,TRBJ2-1,NA,15,TGTGCCAGCAGCTTGGCTGGGACAGCCTACAATGAGCAGTTCTTC,CASSLAGTAYNEQFF
TRBV5-1,TRBD2,TRBJ2-1,NA,16,TGCGCCAGCAGCTCGTATACTAGCGGGAGGGATTATGAGCAGTTCTTC,CASSSYTSGRDYEQFF
TRBV14,NA,TRBJ2-1,NA,15,TGTGCCAGCAGCCACACACGCGGGGCCGCGGGTGAGCAGTTCTTC,CASSHTRGAAGEQFF
TRBV7-2,NA,TRBJ1-2,NA,15,TGTGCCAGCAGCTCCCGGCAGGGGTCTGGCTATGGCTACACCTTC,CASSSRQGSGYGYTF
TRBV10-2,NA,TRBJ2-1,NA,15,TGCGCCAGCAGTCCCAGACTACCTCCATACAATGAGCAGTTCTTC,CASSPRLPPYNEQFF
TRBV2,NA,TRBJ2-7,NA,16,TGTGCCAGCAGTGATCTAAGCCAACAAGCGGGTGTCGAGCAGTACTTC,CASSDLSQQAGVEQYF
TRBV28,NA,TRBJ2-7,NA,11,TGTGCCAGCAGCATTTCGGGTGAGCAGTACTTC,CASSISGEQYF
TRBV5-3,NA,TRBJ1-1,once,16,TGTGCCAGAAGCTCAGCCAGGGATCGATCGGACACTGAAGCTTTCTTT,CARSSARDRSDTEAFF
TRBV28,NA,TRBJ1-4,once,13,TGTGCCAGCACTTACACAGGGAATGAAAAACTGTTTTTT,CASTYTGNEKLFF
TRBV6-5,NA,TRBJ1-2,NA,13,TGTGCCAGCTCCCCAACATCGATCTATGGCTACACCTTC,CASSPTSIYGYTF
TRBV5-1,NA,TRBJ2-2,NA,16,TGCGCCAGCAGCTTGGACAGGGAAACTAATACCGGGGAGCTGTTTTTT,CASSLDRETNTGELFF
TRBV7-3,NA,TRBJ1-1,NA,14,TGTGCCAGCAGCCCGAGTTTCTTGAACACTGAAGCTTTCTTT,CASSPSFLNTEAFF